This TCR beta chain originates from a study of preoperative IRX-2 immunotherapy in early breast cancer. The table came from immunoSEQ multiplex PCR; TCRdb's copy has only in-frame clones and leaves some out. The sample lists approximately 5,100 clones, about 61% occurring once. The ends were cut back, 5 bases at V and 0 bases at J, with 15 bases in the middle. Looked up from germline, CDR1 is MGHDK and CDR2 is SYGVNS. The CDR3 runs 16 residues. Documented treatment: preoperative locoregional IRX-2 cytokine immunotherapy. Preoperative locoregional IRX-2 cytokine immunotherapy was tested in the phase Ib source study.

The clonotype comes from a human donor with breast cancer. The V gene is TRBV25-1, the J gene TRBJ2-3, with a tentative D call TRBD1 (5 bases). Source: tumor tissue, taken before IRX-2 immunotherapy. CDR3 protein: CASSFSLAGSTDTQYF. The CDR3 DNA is TGTGCCAGCAGTTTCTCGCTGGCAGGGAGCACAGATACGCAGTATTTT.